The clone carrying this TCR beta chain turned up a few times. Its antigen is unknown. The Oncomine TCR Beta short-read assay sequenced DNA from cultured CD4+ T cells. One entry per CDR3 protein, called by TCRdb with MiXCR from the PCR reads. There are around 21,000 distinct CDR3 sequences in the sample; around 52% occur only once, and 16% lies in the top ten. Treatment described: roughly 10-day PBMC culture with coronavirus spike peptide pools or control peptides (ViraFEST assay). Negative selection purified CD4+ T cells after roughly 9 days of culture. This sample is drawn from a study of vaccination and CD4 T cells after COVID-19. As for the study in general: The control cultures got either a CEFX pool, an HIV-1 Nef pool, or no peptide at all.

CDR3 length: 17 residues. The V segment lost 3 bases and the J segment 4 bases; nucleotides outside the gene matches: 13. CDR1 is MNHEY and CDR2 is SVGEGT in the germline V gene. The sequence derives from a human donor who had recovered from COVID-19. This chain connects TRBV6-2 or TRBV6-3 to TRBJ2-7; TRBD2 aligns across 9 bases. Sequenced: CD4+ T cells from blood, cultured in vitro. CDR3 in amino acids: CASSYNGGRAFGYEQYF. The DNA of the CDR3 is TGTGCCAGCAGTTATAATGGCGGGAGGGCCTTCGGGTACGAGCAGTACTTC.